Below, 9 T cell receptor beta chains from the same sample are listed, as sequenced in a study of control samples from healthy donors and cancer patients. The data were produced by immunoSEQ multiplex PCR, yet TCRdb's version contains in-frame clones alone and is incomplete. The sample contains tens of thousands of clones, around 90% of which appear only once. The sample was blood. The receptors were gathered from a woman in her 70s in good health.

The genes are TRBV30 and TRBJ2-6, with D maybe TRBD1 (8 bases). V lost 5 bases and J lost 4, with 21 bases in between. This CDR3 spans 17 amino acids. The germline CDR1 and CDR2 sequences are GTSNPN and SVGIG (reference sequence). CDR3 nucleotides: TGTGCCTGGTACAGGGGGAGGGTGGCTTCAGGGGCCAACGTCCTGACTTTC. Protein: CAWYRGRVASGANVLTF.

In DNA, the CDR3 is TGTGCCACCAACATGGGGGGAGGGTGGTCGAACACTGAAGCTTTCTTT. Translated: CATNMGGGWSNTEAFF. The rearrangement links TRBV10-3 to TRBJ1-1; D might be TRBD1 (5 bases). CDR1 ENHRY and CDR2 SYGVKD come from the germline V gene. The CDR3 sequence is 16 residues long. Trimming cost V 10 bases and J 1 base, with 22 bases left between them.

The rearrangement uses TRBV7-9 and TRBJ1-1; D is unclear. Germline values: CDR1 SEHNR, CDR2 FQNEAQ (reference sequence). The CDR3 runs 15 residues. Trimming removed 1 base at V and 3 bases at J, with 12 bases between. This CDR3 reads CASSLGRAWDTEAFF. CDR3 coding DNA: TGTGCCAGCAGCTTAGGTCGGGCTTGGGACACTGAAGCTTTCTTT.

The CDR3 protein is CASSLLTAGGYTF. The CDR3 DNA follows: TGTGCCAGCAGCTTGCTGACAGCTGGAGGCTACACCTTC. The V call is TRBV5-6, the J call TRBJ1-2, with D possibly matching TRBD1 (5 bases). The CDR3 has 13 residues. The germline V gene has CDR1 SGHDT and CDR2 YYEEEE. The germline V and J ends were trimmed by 1 base and 8 bases, with 12 bases remaining between them.

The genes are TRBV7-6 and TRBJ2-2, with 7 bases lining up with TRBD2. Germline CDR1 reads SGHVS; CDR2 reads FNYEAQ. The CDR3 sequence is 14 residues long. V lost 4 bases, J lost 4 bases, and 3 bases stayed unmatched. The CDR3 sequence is CASSSGTTTGELFF. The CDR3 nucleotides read TGTGCCAGCAGCTCCGGGACTACCACCGGGGAGCTGTTTTTT.

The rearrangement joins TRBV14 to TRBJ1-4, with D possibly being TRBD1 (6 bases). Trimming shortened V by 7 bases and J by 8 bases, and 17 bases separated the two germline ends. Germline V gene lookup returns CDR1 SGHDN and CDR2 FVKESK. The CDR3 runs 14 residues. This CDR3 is CASTGISGGEKLFF. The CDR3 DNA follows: TGTGCCAGCACGGGTATATCGGGGGGCGAAAAACTGTTTTTT. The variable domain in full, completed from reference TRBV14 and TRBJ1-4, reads EAGVTQFPSHSVIEKGQTVTLRCDPISGHDNLYWYRRVMGKEIKFLLHFVKESKQDESGMPNNRFLAERTGGTYSTLKVQPAELEDSGVYFCASTGISGGEKLFFGSGTQLSVL.

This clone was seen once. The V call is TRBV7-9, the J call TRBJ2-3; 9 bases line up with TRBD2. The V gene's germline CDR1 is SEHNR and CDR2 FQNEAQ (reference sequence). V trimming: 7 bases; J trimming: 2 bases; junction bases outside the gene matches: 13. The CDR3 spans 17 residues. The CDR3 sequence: CASNQPLAGALTDTQYF. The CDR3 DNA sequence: TGTGCCAGCAACCAACCTTTAGCGGGAGCCCTCACAGATACGCAGTATTTT. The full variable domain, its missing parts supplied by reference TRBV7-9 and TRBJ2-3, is DTGVSQNPRHKITKRGQNVTFRCDPISEHNRLYWYRQTLGQGPEFLTYFQNEAQLEKSRLLSDRFSAERPKGSFSTLEIQRTEQGDSAMYLCASNQPLAGALTDTQYFGPGTRLTVL.

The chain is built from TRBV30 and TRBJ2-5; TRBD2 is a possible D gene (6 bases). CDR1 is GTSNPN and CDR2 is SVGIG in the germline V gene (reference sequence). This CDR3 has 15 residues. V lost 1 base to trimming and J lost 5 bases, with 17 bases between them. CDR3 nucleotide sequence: TGTGCCTGGAGTGCCCGGGACTGGATCAGGGAGACCCAGTACTTC. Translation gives CAWSARDWIRETQYF.

CDR3 in amino acids: CASSFRGRTGELFF. CDR3 nucleotide sequence: TGTGCCAGCAGTTTCAGGGGCAGGACCGGGGAGCTGTTTTTT. This chain joins TRBV27 and TRBJ2-2; tentative D call: TRBD1 (6 bases). V was cut by 3 bases and J by 5 bases, with 10 bases left in between. This CDR3 spans 14 amino acids. Germline values: CDR1 MNHEY, CDR2 SMNVEV (reference sequence).